The next 3 T cell receptor beta chains were all read from a single sample in a study of post-analysis software for immune sequencing data. These TCRs are of unknown antigen specificity. Study-level results: With TRBV5-6, TRBV5-1 and TRBV20-1 included, about 5 TRBV segments were more frequent in patients than in controls.

The authors incorporated unique molecular identifiers into the TCR beta cDNA libraries. TCRdb recomputed calls from the PCR reads with MiXCR, one row per CDR3 protein. The sample includes 650,000 to 900,000 distinct CDR3 sequences, around 42% seen only once; the top ten take just under 5%. The sequenced material came from blood. The source of these receptors is a girl between 10 and 17 years old with multiple sclerosis.

This sequence joins TRBV20-1 and TRBJ2-7; the match to TRBD1 covers 9 bases. The V gene end was trimmed by 2 bases and the J gene end by 4 bases; junction bases not matched to a gene: 6. CDR3 length equals 14 residues. The V gene's germline CDR1 is DFQATT and CDR2 SNEGSKA (reference sequence). CDR3 residues: CSARTGTGRYEQYF. CDR3 DNA: TGCAGTGCTAGAACGGGGACAGGGAGGTACGAGCAGTACTTC.

The rearrangement joins TRBV25-1 to TRBJ2-1, with 7 bases that match TRBD2. The V and J ends lost 4 bases and 13 bases, in that order; junction bases with no gene match: 13. This CDR3 is 14 amino acids long. The germline CDR1 and CDR2 sequences are MGHDK and SYGVNS. The chain's CDR3 is CASSGGGPRETQFF. The CDR3 nucleotides are TGTGCCAGCAGTGGGGGGGGTCCCCGGGAGACCCAGTTCTTC.

The V call is TRBV2, the J call TRBJ1-5; D not resolved. The CDR3 consists of 13 residues. V was shortened by 3 bases and J by 9 bases, with 12 bases between the two germline ends. CDR1 and CDR2 (germline): SNHLY, FYNNEI. CDR3 nucleotides: TGTGCCAGCAGTGAGTTAGAACTCGGGCCCCAGCATTTT. Protein product: CASSELELGPQHF.